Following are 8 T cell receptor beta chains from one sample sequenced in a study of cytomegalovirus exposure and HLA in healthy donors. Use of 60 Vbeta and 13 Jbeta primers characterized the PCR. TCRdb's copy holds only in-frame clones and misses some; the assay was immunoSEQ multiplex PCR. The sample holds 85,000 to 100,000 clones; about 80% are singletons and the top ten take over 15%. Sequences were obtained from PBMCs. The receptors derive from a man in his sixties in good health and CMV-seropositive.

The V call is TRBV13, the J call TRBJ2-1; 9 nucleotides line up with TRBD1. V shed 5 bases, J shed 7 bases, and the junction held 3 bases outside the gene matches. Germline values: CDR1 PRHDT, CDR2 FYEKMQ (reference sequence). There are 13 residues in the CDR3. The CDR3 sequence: CASSMDRGNEQFF. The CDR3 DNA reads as TGTGCCAGCAGCATGGACAGGGGTAATGAGCAGTTCTTC.

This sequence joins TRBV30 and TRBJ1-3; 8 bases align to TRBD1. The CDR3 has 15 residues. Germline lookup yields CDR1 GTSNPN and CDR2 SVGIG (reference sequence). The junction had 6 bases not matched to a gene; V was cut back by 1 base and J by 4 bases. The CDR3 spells CAWSGTGIPGNTIYF. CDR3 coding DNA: TGTGCCTGGAGTGGGACAGGGATTCCAGGAAACACCATATATTTT. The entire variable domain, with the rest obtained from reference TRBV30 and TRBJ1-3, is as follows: SQTIHQWPATLVQPVGSPLSLECTVEGTSNPNLYWYRQAAGRGLQLLFYSVGIGQISSEVPQNLSASRPQDRQFILSSKKLLLSDSGFYLCAWSGTGIPGNTIYFGEGSWLTVV.

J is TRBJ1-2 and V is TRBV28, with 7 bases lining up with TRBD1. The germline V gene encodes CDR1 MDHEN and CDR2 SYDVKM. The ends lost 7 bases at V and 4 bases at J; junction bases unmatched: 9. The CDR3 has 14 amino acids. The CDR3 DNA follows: TGTGCCAGCAAGGTCGACAGGGCGCCCTATGGCTACACCTTC. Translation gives CASKVDRAPYGYTF.

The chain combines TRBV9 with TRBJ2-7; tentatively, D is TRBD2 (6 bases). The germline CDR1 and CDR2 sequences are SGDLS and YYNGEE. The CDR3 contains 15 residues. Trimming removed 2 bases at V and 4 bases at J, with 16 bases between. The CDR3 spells CASSVGPGVGYEQYF. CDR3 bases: TGTGCCAGCAGCGTTGGCCCGGGGGTAGGTTACGAGCAGTACTTC.

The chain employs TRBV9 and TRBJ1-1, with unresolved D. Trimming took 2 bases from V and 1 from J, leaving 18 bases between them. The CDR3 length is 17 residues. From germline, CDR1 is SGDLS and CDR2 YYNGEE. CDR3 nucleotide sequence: TGTGCCAGCAGCGTCGGTCTTGGCGGTTTTGGGAACACTGAAGCTTTCTTT. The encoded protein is CASSVGLGGFGNTEAFF. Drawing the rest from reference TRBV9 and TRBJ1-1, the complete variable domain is DSGVTQTPKHLITATGQRVTLRCSPRSGDLSVYWYQQSLDQGLQFLIQYYNGEERAKGNILERFSAQQFPDLHSELNLSSLELGDSALYFCASSVGLGGFGNTEAFFGQGTRLTVV.

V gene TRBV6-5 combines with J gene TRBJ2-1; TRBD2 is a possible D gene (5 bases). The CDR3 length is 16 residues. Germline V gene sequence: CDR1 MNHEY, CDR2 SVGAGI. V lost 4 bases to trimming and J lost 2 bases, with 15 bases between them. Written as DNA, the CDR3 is TGTGCCAGCAGTTGGAACCAGGAGGCAACCTACAATGAGCAGTTCTTC. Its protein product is CASSWNQEATYNEQFF.

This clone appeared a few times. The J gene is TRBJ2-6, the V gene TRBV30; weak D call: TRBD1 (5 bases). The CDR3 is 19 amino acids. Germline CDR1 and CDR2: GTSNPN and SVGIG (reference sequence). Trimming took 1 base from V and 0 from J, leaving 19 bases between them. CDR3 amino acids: CAWSGGYRTFSSGANVLTF. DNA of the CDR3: TGTGCCTGGAGTGGGGGTTACAGGACATTCAGCTCTGGGGCCAACGTCCTGACTTTC.

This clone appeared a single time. The CDR3 DNA follows: TGTGCCAGCAGTTATACCGGGGGGGCCCTTGAGCAGTTCTTC. Protein product: CASSYTGGALEQFF. The chain employs TRBV28 and TRBJ2-1; 8 positions match TRBD2. Germline assignment: CDR1 MDHEN and CDR2 SYDVKM. CDR3 length: 14 residues. V shed 4 bases, J shed 9 bases, and the junction held 8 bases outside the gene matches.